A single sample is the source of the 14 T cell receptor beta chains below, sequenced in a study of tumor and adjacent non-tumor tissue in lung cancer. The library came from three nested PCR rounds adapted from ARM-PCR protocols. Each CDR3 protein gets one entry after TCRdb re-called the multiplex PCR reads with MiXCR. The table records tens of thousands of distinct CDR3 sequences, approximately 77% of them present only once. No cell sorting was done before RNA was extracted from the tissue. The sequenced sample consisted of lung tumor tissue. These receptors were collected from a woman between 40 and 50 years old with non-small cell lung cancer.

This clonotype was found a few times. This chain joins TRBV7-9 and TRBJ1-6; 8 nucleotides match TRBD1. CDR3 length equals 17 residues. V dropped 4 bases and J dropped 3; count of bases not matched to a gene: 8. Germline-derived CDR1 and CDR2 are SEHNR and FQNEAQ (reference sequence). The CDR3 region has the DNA TGTGCCAGCAGCTCCTCGACAGGGGCGGACTATAATTCACCCCTCCACTTT. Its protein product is CASSSSTGADYNSPLHF.

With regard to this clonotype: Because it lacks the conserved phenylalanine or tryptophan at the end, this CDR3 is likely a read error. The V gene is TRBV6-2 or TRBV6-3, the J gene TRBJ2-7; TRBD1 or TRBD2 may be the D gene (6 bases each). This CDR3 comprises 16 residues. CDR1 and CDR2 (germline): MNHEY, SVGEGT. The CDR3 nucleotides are TGTGTCAGCAGTTACCCAATGACTAGGGACACCTACGAGCAGTACTTA. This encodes CVSSYPMTRDTYEQYL.

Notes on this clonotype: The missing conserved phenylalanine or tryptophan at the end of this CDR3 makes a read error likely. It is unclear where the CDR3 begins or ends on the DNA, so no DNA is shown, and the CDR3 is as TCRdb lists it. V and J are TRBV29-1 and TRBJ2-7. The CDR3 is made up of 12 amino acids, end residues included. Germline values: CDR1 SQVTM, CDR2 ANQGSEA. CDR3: CSDGSSNHELYY.

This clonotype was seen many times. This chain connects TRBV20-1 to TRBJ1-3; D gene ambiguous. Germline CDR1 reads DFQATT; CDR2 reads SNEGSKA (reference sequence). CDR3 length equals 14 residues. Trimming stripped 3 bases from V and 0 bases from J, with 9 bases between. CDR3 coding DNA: TGCAGTGCTAGGGTTTTTACCTCTGGAAACACCATATATTTT. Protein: CSARVFTSGNTIYF.

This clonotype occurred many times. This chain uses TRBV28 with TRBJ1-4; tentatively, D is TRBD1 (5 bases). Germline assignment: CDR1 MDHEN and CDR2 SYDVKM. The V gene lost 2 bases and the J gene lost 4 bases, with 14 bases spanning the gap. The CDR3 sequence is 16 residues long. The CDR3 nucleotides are TGTGCCAGCAGTTTAAGTGCGGGACCTCTTAATGAAAAACTGTTTTTT. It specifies CASSLSAGPLNEKLFF.

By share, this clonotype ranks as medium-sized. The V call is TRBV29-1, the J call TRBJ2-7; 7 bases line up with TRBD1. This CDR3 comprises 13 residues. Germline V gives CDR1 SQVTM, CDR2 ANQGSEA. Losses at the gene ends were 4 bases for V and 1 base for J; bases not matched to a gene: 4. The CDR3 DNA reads TGCAGCGTTGGTCAGGGACAGTCCTACGAGCAGTACTTC. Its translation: CSVGQGQSYEQYF.

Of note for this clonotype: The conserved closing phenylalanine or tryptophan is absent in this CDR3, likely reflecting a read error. The CDR3, as DNA: TGTGCCAGCATACCAGGGGGACGTGCGGGGAATTCACCCCTCCACTTA. Protein: CASIPGGRAGNSPLHL. This rearrangement joins TRBV28 to TRBJ1-6; 7 bases fit TRBD1. The CDR3 has 16 amino acids. The junction had 13 bases not matched to a gene; V was cut back by 7 bases and J by 7 bases. Germline-derived CDR1 and CDR2 are MDHEN and SYDVKM.

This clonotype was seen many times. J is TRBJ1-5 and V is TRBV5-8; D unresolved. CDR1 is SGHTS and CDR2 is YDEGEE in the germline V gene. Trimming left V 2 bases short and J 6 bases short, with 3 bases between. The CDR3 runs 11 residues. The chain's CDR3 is CASSLGQPQHF. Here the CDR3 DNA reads TGTGCCAGCAGCTTAGGTCAGCCCCAGCATTTT.

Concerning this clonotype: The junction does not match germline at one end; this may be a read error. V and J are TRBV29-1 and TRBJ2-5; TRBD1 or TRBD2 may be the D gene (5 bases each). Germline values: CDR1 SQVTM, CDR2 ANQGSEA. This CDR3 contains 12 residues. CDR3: CSVGDLRETQYF. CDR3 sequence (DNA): TGCAGTGTTGGGGACCTTAGAGAGACCCAGTACTTC.

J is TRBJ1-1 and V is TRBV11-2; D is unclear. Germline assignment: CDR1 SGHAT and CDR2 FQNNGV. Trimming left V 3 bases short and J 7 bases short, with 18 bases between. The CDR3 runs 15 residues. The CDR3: CASSLSETYRNEAFF. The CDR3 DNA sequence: TGTGCCAGCAGCTTGTCGGAAACATACCGAAATGAAGCTTTCTTT.

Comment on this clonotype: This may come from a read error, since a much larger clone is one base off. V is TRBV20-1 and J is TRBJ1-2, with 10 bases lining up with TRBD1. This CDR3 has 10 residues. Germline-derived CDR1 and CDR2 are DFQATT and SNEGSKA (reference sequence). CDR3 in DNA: TGCAGTGATAATGGACAGGGGGTCAGCTTC. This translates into CSDNGQGVSF.

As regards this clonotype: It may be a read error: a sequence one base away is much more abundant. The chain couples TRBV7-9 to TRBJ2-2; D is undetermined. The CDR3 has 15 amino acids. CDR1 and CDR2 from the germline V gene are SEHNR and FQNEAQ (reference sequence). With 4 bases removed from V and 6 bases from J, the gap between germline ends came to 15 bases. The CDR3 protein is CASSSRPLVAGELFF. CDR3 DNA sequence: TGTGCCAGCAGCTCCCGACCCCTTGTGGCCGGGGAGCTGTTTTTT.

The CDR3 nucleotides are TGTGCCAGCAGCTTACGATTCCCTAGTGCGGGTCAGGAGGAGACCAGGTACTTC. As protein: CASSLRFPSAGQEETRYF. V is TRBV11-2 and J is TRBJ2-5, with a possible D match to TRBD2 (5 bases). The germline V gene has CDR1 SGHAT and CDR2 FQNNGV. This CDR3 region has 18 residues. V shed 2 bases and J shed 13 bases, with 32 bases lying between them.

The CDR3 sequence is CASRYWGRGAVGELFF. Here the CDR3 DNA reads TGCGCCAGCAGGTACTGGGGAAGGGGGGCGGTCGGGGAGCTGTTTTTT. The chain links TRBV4-1 to TRBJ2-2, with D possibly called TRBD1 or TRBD2 (6 bases each). The CDR3 has 16 residues. Germline V gene lookup returns CDR1 MGHRA and CDR2 YSYEKL. Trimming shortened V by 6 bases and J by 7 bases, and 21 bases separated the two germline ends.